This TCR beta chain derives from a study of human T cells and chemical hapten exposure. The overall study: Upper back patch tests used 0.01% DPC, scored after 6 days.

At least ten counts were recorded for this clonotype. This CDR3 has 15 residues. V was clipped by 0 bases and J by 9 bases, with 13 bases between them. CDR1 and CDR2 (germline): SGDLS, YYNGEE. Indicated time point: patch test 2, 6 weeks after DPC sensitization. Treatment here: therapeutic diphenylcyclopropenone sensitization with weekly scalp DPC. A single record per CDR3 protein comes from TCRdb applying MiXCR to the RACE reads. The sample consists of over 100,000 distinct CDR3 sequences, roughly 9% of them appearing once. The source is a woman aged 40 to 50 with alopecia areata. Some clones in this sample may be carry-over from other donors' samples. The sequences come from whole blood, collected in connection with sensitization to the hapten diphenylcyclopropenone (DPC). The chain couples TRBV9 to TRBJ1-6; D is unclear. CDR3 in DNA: TGTGCCAGCAGCGTAGGGGAAGGGTTTCCTTCACCCCTCCACTTT. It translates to CASSVGEGFPSPLHF.